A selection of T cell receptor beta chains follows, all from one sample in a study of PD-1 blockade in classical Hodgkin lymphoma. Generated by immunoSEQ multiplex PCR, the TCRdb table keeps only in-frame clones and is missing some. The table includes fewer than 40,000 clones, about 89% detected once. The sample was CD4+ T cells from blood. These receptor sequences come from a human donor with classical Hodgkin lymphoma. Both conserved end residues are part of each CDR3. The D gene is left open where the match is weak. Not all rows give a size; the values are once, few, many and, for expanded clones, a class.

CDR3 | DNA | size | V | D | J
CAAEGYNEQFF | TGTGCCGCCGAGGGGTACAATGAGCAGTTCTTC | - | TRBV19 | - | TRBJ2-1
CASSEALTYEQYF | TGTGCCAGCAGTGAAGCGCTGACCTACGAGCAGTACTTC | - | TRBV2 | - | TRBJ2-7
CAISDGFTRFF | TGTGCCATCAGTGACGGTTTCACACGGTTCTTC | - | TRBV10-3 | - | TRBJ2-1
CASSVDAGSGVAFF | TGTGCCAGCAGCGTAGATGCCGGCAGCGGGGTGGCTTTCTTT | - | TRBV9 | - | TRBJ1-1
CASSQLAPYEQYF | TGCGCCAGCAGCCAACTAGCCCCCTACGAGCAGTACTTC | - | TRBV5-1 | - | TRBJ2-7
CASYEEGPDTQYF | TGTGCCAGCTATGAGGAGGGCCCAGATACGCAGTATTTT | - | TRBV5-7 | - | TRBJ2-3
CASSLVRTGAWNTIYF | TGTGCCAGCAGCTTAGTTCGGACAGGGGCTTGGAACACCATATATTTT | - | TRBV7-9 | TRBD1 | TRBJ1-3
CASSLAPGGREQFF | TGTGCCAGCAGCTTAGCTCCGGGGGGGAGGGAGCAGTTCTTC | - | TRBV28 | TRBD2 | TRBJ2-1
CASSVEGGRNTQYF | TGTGCCAGTTCGGTCGAAGGGGGGAGAAATACGCAGTATTTT | - | TRBV28 | - | TRBJ2-3
CASSHDSRGGTQYF | TGCGCCAGCAGCCACGATTCCAGGGGAGGTACGCAGTATTTT | once | TRBV4-3 | - | TRBJ2-3
CASSTSGSSSDTQYF | TGTGCCAGCAGCACTAGCGGGAGTTCCTCCGATACGCAGTATTTT | - | TRBV7-2 | TRBD2 | TRBJ2-3
CASREQVNTEAFF | TGTGCCAGCAGGGAACAGGTAAACACTGAAGCTTTCTTT | - | TRBV6-1 | - | TRBJ1-1
CASSQRGPSYGYTF | TGTGCCAGCTCCCAGCGGGGTCCTAGCTATGGCTACACCTTC | - | TRBV28 | - | TRBJ1-2
CATSRPGQGAYEQYF | TGTGCCACCAGCAGACCCGGACAGGGGGCCTACGAGCAGTACTTC | - | TRBV15 | TRBD1 | TRBJ2-7
CASSLRTGDYLGF | TGTGCCAGCAGCCTGCGGACAGGGGACTATCTGGGCTTC | once | TRBV5-8 | TRBD1 | TRBJ2-7